The 32 T cell receptor beta chains below were found in one sample sequenced in a study of T cell clonality in common variable immunodeficiency. Libraries were prepared by immunoSEQ multiplex PCR; TCRdb keeps only in-frame clonotypes and omits some of them. Altogether 75,000 to 85,000 clones were found in the sample, and no singletons occur. Material: peripheral blood mononuclear cells. The receptors were sampled from a person between 18 and 75 years old in good health.

This clone was observed many times. The sequenced fragment ends 3 residues before the CDR3 boundary, so the rest is inferred from the germline J gene. This chain joins TRBV12-3 or TRBV12-4 and TRBJ2-3; 13 bases agree with TRBD2. Trimming removed 4 bases from V and 2 bases from J; junction bases left unmatched: 3. There are 16 residues in the CDR3. Partial CDR3 DNA: TGTGCCAGCAGTTCGGGACTAGCGGGACTCACAGATACG. Translation: CASSSGLAGLTDT. The whole CDR3 sequence is CASSSGLAGLTDTQYF.

This clone was recorded many times. The read finishes 3 residues shy of the CDR3 end, and the germline J gene is used to complete it. The gene calls are TRBV20-1 and TRBJ2-7; 14 bases map to TRBD2. V dropped 2 bases and J dropped 6; count of bases not matched to a gene: 6. The CDR3 covers 15 residues. CDR1 and CDR2 (germline): DFQATT, SNEGSKA (reference sequence). The covered CDR3 bases are TGCAGTGCTAGAATCCCGACTAGCGGGAGGGTCGAG. Protein product: CSARIPTSGRVE. The entire CDR3 protein reads CSARIPTSGRVEQYF.

This clone was recorded many times. The CDR3 end lies 3 residues beyond the end of the read and is filled in from the germline J gene. The rearrangement joins TRBV20-1 to TRBJ2-7; 9 bases line up with TRBD1. The trim removed 6 bases at V and 2 bases at J, leaving 11 bases unmatched. This CDR3 contains 15 residues. Germline values: CDR1 DFQATT, CDR2 SNEGSKA (reference sequence). The covered CDR3 bases are TGCAGTGCAAACACCGACAGGGGGGGGGCCTACGAG. It translates to CSANTDRGGAYE. The CDR3 in full is CSANTDRGGAYEQYF.

This clone has at least ten counts. The read falls 3 residues short of the CDR3 end, and the missing part is taken from the germline J gene. This sequence joins TRBV7-9 and TRBJ1-1, with 10 bases lining up with TRBD1. In germline, CDR1 is SEHNR, CDR2 FQNEAQ (reference sequence). CDR3 length: 15 residues. V trimming: 5 bases; J trimming: 2 bases; junction bases outside the gene matches: 5. The CDR3 loop is CASSTRDRGNTEAFF. CDR3 bases read: TGTGCCAGCAGCACCCGGGACAGGGGTAACACTGAA. Full variable domain (rest looked up from reference TRBV7-9 and TRBJ1-1): DTGVSQNPRHKITKRGQNVTFRCDPISEHNRLYWYRQTLGQGPEFLTYFQNEAQLEKSRLLSDRFSAERPKGSFSTLEIQRTEQGDSAMYLCASSTRDRGNTEAFFGQGTRLTVV.

Ten or more counts support this clone. The read falls 3 residues short of the CDR3 end, and the missing part is taken from the germline J gene. The chain employs TRBV2 and TRBJ2-3, with 13 bases fitting TRBD2. CDR3 length: 17 residues. Germline loops: CDR1 SNHLY, CDR2 FYNNEI. The trim removed 2 bases at V and 3 bases at J, leaving 5 bases unmatched. CDR3 in amino acids: CASSETRTSGRTDTQYF. Incomplete CDR3 DNA: TGTGCCAGCAGTGAAACTCGGACTAGCGGGAGAACAGATACG.

This clone was detected ten times or more. The read is 3 residues too short to cover the CDR3 end, so that end is filled in from the germline J gene. This chain uses TRBV18 with TRBJ2-1; no reliable D call. The CDR3 is made up of 11 amino acids. V was pared by 6 bases and J by 5 bases, with 5 bases between. The germline V gene encodes CDR1 KGHSH and CDR2 LQKENI. The CDR3 region is CASSADNEQFF. The sequenced part of the CDR3 DNA is TGTGCCAGCTCGGCCGACAATGAG.

There are many counts of this clone. The observed sequence ends 3 residues before the CDR3 terminus, with the missing tail filled in from the germline J gene. The V and J genes are TRBV29-1 and TRBJ2-7, with 7 bases identical to TRBD1. This CDR3 spans 13 amino acids. The germline V gene has CDR1 SQVTM and CDR2 ANQGSEA. V dropped 5 bases and J dropped 0; count of bases not matched to a gene: 4. The CDR3 region is CSVPGGDSYEQYF. The CDR3 bases that were read are TGCAGCGTTCCAGGGGGTGACTCCTACGAG.

This clone was found many times. The CDR3 end lies 3 residues beyond the end of the read and is filled in from the germline J gene. The genes are TRBV18 and TRBJ2-3, with 7 positions matching TRBD2. Per germline, CDR1 KGHSH and CDR2 LQKENI. The CDR3 totals 15 residues. Trimming at V came to 2 bases and at J to 7 bases, leaving 9 bases not matched to a gene. The sequenced part of the CDR3 DNA is TGTGCCAGCTCACCATCCGGGGGGACTTATTATACG. This encodes CASSPSGGTYYT. The entire CDR3 protein is CASSPSGGTYYTQYF.

This clone was detected ten times or more. The read terminates 3 residues ahead of where the CDR3 ends, so the germline J gene completes it. The chain uses TRBV7-2 and TRBJ2-7; D call uncertain. This CDR3 contains 15 residues. Per the germline V gene, CDR1 is SGHTA and CDR2 is FQGNSA. Trimming took 5 bases from V and 3 from J, leaving 17 bases between them. Incomplete CDR3 DNA: TGTGCCAGCAGCGCCTTTACCGACACGAACTACGAG. Protein product: CASSAFTDTNYE. Given in full, the CDR3 is CASSAFTDTNYEQYF. Complete variable domain (other parts from reference TRBV7-2 and TRBJ2-7): GAGVSQSPSNKVTEKGKDVELRCDPISGHTALYWYRQSLGQGLEFLIYFQGNSAPDKSGLPSDRFSAERTGGSVSTLTIQRTQQEDSAVYLCASSAFTDTNYEQYFGPGTRLTVT.

This clone showed up many times. The CDR3 end is not reached by the read, which stops 3 residues before it; the germline J gene fills it in. The chain has TRBV7-3 and TRBJ2-1; 7 bases are a match to TRBD2. Germline V lookup: CDR1 SGHTA, CDR2 FQGTGA. The CDR3 runs to 16 residues. V gave up 0 bases and J gave up 7 bases; unmatched junction bases: 9. The CDR3 DNA, read in part, is TGTGCCAGCAGCTTAACCGGCCGGACTAGGGTGAATGAG. Translating it yields CASSLTGRTRVNE. The CDR3 as a whole reads CASSLTGRTRVNEQFF. The full variable domain, with the rest looked up from reference TRBV7-3 and TRBJ2-1, is GAGVSQTPSNKVTEKGKYVELRCDPISGHTALYWYRQSLGQGPEFLIYFQGTGAADDSGLPNDRFFAVRPEGSVSTLKIQRTERGDSAVYLCASSLTGRTRVNEQFFGPGTRLTVL.

The sample holds many counts of this clone. The CDR3 bases that were read are TGTGCCACCAGCCTCCGAAGGGCGCCC. Translation gives CATSLRRAP. In full, the CDR3 reads CATSLRRAPQHF. This sequence joins TRBV15 and TRBJ1-5, with no clear D. The missing CDR3 end, 3 residues past where the read stops, is filled in from the germline J gene. V was shortened by 5 bases and J by 9 bases, with 11 bases between the two germline ends. The CDR3 sequence is 12 residues long. The germline V gene has CDR1 LNHNV and CDR2 YYDKDF (reference sequence).

With regard to this clone: The sequenced fragment ends 3 residues before the CDR3 boundary, so the rest is inferred from the germline J gene. This sequence joins TRBV19 and TRBJ1-2; D might be TRBD1 (6 bases). The germline V gene has CDR1 LNHDA and CDR2 SQIVND (reference sequence). CDR3 length equals 15 residues. Incomplete CDR3 DNA: TGTGCCAGTAGTGCCTCCGGGGGGGCTTTTTGGGGC. This translates into CASSASGGAFWG. The full-length CDR3 reads as CASSASGGAFWGYTF.

This clone was seen many times. The CDR3 end is not reached by the read, which stops 3 residues before it; the germline J gene fills it in. The chain employs TRBV5-4 and TRBJ1-1; maybe TRBD1 (5 bases). Germline-derived CDR1 and CDR2 are SGHNT and YYREEE (reference sequence). The V and J ends lost 0 bases and 5 bases respectively, with 14 bases between them. The CDR3 loop spans 15 amino acids. The CDR3 region is CASSLAGGGGTEAFF. The part of the CDR3 DNA that was read is TGTGCCAGCAGCTTGGCGGGGGGAGGTGGAACTGAA. Combining the CDR3 with reference TRBV5-4 and TRBJ1-1 gives the whole variable domain ETGVTQSPTHLIKTRGQQVTLRCSSQSGHNTVSWYQQALGQGPQFIFQYYREEENGRGNFPPRFSGLQFPNYSSELNVNALELDDSALYLCASSLAGGGGTEAFFGQGTRLTVV.

This clone was detected many times. The read ends 3 residues before the CDR3 terminus; that terminus is restored from the germline J gene. The chain couples TRBV30 to TRBJ2-3; D unclear. CDR1 is GTSNPN, CDR2 SVGIG, per germline (reference sequence). The germline V and J ends were trimmed by 0 bases and 1 base, with 11 bases remaining between them. The length of the CDR3 is 15 residues. This CDR3 reads CAWSVDLQGTDTQYF. The sequenced CDR3 bases are TGTGCCTGGAGTGTAGATTTGCAGGGCACAGATACG.

This clone has ten or more counts. The read gets to within 3 residues of the CDR3 end, and the germline J gene fills in the rest. The chain has TRBV20-1 and TRBJ2-3; tentatively, D is TRBD2 (6 bases). V lost 7 bases to trimming and J lost 7 bases, with 18 bases between them. The CDR3 totals 13 residues. CDR1 is DFQATT and CDR2 is SNEGSKA in the germline V gene (reference sequence). CDR3 region: CSVPGTSPYTQYF. The sequenced CDR3 bases are TGCAGTGTCCCGGGGACTTCCCCATATACG.

This clone was found many times. Read data end 3 residues before the CDR3 end; the end is taken from the germline J gene. The rearrangement uses TRBV6-1 and TRBJ2-2; possibly TRBD1 for D (5 bases). Trimming left V 2 bases short and J 6 bases short, with 10 bases between. Germline-derived CDR1 and CDR2 are MNHNS and SASEGT. The CDR3 contains 14 residues. The part of the CDR3 DNA that was read is TGTGCCAGCAGTGAAAATGGGGCGGCCGGGGAG. Its protein is CASSENGAAGE. The entire CDR3 protein is CASSENGAAGELFF.

Many counts were recorded for this clone. The read halts 3 residues ahead of the CDR3 end, with the missing end drawn from the germline J gene. This chain joins TRBV6-1 and TRBJ1-5; no firm D call. The CDR3 consists of 14 residues. The germline gives CDR1 MNHNS, CDR2 SASEGT. The ends were cut back, 2 bases at V and 7 bases at J, with 12 bases in the middle. The CDR3 protein is CASSESTVWQPQHF. The part of the CDR3 DNA that was read is TGTGCCAGCAGTGAATCTACGGTCTGGCAGCCC.

This clone appeared many times. The sequence runs out 3 residues before the end of the CDR3; the remainder is reconstructed from the germline J gene. The chain has TRBV28 and TRBJ1-5; weak D call: TRBD1 (5 bases). The CDR3 covers 17 residues. The germline V gene encodes CDR1 MDHEN and CDR2 SYDVKM. V lost 1 base to trimming and J lost 2 bases, with 15 bases between them. This CDR3 reads CASSLLGQGWGNQPQHF. The sequenced part of the CDR3 DNA is TGTGCCAGCAGTTTATTAGGTCAGGGATGGGGCAATCAGCCC.

There are many counts of this clone. The read terminates 3 residues ahead of where the CDR3 ends, so the germline J gene completes it. J is TRBJ1-2 and V is TRBV19, with D possibly being TRBD1 (5 bases). Trimming removed 4 bases from V and 5 bases from J, with 14 bases in between. Germline V gives CDR1 LNHDA, CDR2 SQIVND (reference sequence). The CDR3 contains 14 residues. The CDR3 DNA, read in part, is TGTGCCAGTAGTAGCTACCCCCAGGGATATGGC. It codes for CASSSYPQGYG. The whole CDR3 region reads CASSSYPQGYGYTF.

This clone showed up many times. With the read ending 3 residues before the CDR3 end, the germline J gene is used to fill in that end. V usage is TRBV5-1 and J usage is TRBJ2-2, with 10 nucleotides matching TRBD1. The CDR3 loop spans 20 amino acids. The trim removed 1 base at V and 7 bases at J, leaving 19 bases unmatched. Per the germline V gene, CDR1 is SGHRS and CDR2 is YFSETQ. CDR3 region: CASSLPGQGNPRDIFGELFF. The CDR3 bases that were read are TGCGCCAGCAGCTTGCCGGGACAGGGGAATCCGCGGGATATCTTCGGGGAG.

In its sample, this clone was seen many times. The read stops 3 residues short of the end of the CDR3; the missing end is completed from the germline J gene. The V and J genes are TRBV7-2 and TRBJ1-1; a weak D match, TRBD1 (5 bases). Germline CDR1 is SGHTA and CDR2 is FQGNSA. The CDR3 runs 15 residues. Trimming removed 2 bases from V and 5 bases from J, with 15 bases in between. The sequenced CDR3 bases are TGTGCCAGCAGCTTAACCCTCGGGGGAAGGACTGAA. This encodes CASSLTLGGRTE. The entire CDR3 sequence reads CASSLTLGGRTEAFF.

The sample holds many counts of this clone. Incomplete CDR3 DNA: TGCAGTGCCTCCGCCGGGTTAGAGACC. Translation: CSASAGLET. The full CDR3 protein reads CSASAGLETQYF. The chain joins TRBV20-1 to TRBJ2-5; unclear D gene. The CDR3 end is not reached by the read, which stops 3 residues before it; the germline J gene fills it in. V lost 6 bases, J lost 4 bases, and 12 bases lay in between. In germline, CDR1 is DFQATT, CDR2 SNEGSKA (reference sequence). There are 12 residues in the CDR3.

This clone was counted ten times or more. The CDR3 end lies 3 residues beyond the end of the read and is filled in from the germline J gene. The gene calls are TRBV7-3 and TRBJ2-5; maybe TRBD2 (5 bases). Germline assignment: CDR1 SGHTA and CDR2 FQGTGA. Trimming left V 5 bases short and J 5 bases short, with 15 bases between. The CDR3 is 14 residues long. CDR3: CASSPLPGGETQYF. The CDR3 DNA, read in part, is TGTGCCAGCAGCCCATTACCAGGCGGGGAGACC.

Many counts were recorded for this clone. The read ends 3 residues before the CDR3 terminus; that terminus is restored from the germline J gene. This chain joins TRBV11-2 and TRBJ2-3, with D possibly matching TRBD2 (5 bases). The ends were cut back, 5 bases at V and 1 base at J, with 13 bases in the middle. Germline assignment: CDR1 SGHAT and CDR2 FQNNGV. This CDR3 is 15 amino acids long. The DNA read from the CDR3 is TGTGCCAGCAGCCCGAGACTACCGGGCACAGATACG. It encodes CASSPRLPGTDT. The CDR3 reads in full as CASSPRLPGTDTQYF. Full variable domain (outside the CDR3, taken from reference TRBV11-2 and TRBJ2-3): EAGVAQSPRYKIIEKRQSVAFWCNPISGHATLYWYQQILGQGPKLLIQFQNNGVVDDSQLPKDRFSAERLKGVDSTLKIQPAKLEDSAVYLCASSPRLPGTDTQYFGPGTRLTVL.

This clone was observed many times. The CDR3 reads CASSYTLTGQETQYF. CDR3 bases read: TGTGCCAGCAGTTATACCTTGACAGGGCAAGAGACC. The rearrangement links TRBV6-2 or TRBV6-3 to TRBJ2-5; 7 positions agree with TRBD1. The read terminates 3 residues before the CDR3 end, so the remaining end is supplied by the germline J gene. V lost 3 bases and J lost 2; bases outside the gene matches: 6. Germline V gene lookup returns CDR1 MNHEY and CDR2 SVGEGT. This CDR3 has 15 residues.

This clone was counted ten times or more. The CDR3 is CASSLNSGTNTGELFF. The sequenced CDR3 bases are TGTGCCAGCAGCTTAAATTCGGGGACGAACACCGGGGAG. The V and J genes are TRBV7-8 and TRBJ2-2; possible D gene TRBD2, 5 bases. Read data end 3 residues before the CDR3 end; the end is taken from the germline J gene. This CDR3 is 16 amino acids long. Trimming took off 2 bases at V and 0 bases at J, with 10 bases between the two ends. Germline V CDR1 and CDR2: SGHVS, FQNEAQ.

This clone was recorded at least ten times. The read is 3 residues too short to cover the CDR3 end, so that end is filled in from the germline J gene. This chain joins TRBV28 and TRBJ2-1, with 13 bases aligning to TRBD2. CDR3 length: 16 residues. From germline, CDR1 is MDHEN and CDR2 SYDVKM. Trimming at V came to 6 bases and at J to 4 bases, leaving 6 bases not matched to a gene. CDR3 region: CASSPSGLAGYNEQFF. The CDR3 DNA, read in part, is TGTGCCAGCAGCCCTTCGGGACTAGCGGGGTACAATGAG.

This clone was seen at least ten times. The read terminates 3 residues before the CDR3 end, so the remaining end is supplied by the germline J gene. This rearrangement joins TRBV19 to TRBJ1-6; D unclear. The CDR3 consists of 12 residues. The V gene's germline CDR1 is LNHDA and CDR2 SQIVND (reference sequence). Trimming pared 4 bases from V and 10 bases from J, leaving 8 bases between. The CDR3 sequence is CASSTGSSPLHF. The sequenced part of the CDR3 DNA is TGTGCCAGTAGTACAGGATCATCACCC. The full variable domain, in which reference TRBV19 and TRBJ1-6 provide the parts outside the CDR3, is DGGITQSPKYLFRKEGQNVTLSCEQNLNHDAMYWYRQDPGQGLRLIYYSQIVNDFQKGDIAEGYSVSREKKESFPLTVTSAQKNPTAFYLCASSTGSSPLHFGNGTRLTVT.

This clone was recorded at least ten times. The CDR3 goes on 3 residues after the read ends, and that part is filled in from the germline J gene. The chain employs TRBV5-1 and TRBJ2-1, with 8 bases that match TRBD2. Trimming cost V 4 bases and J 5 bases; bases outside gene matches: 8. Looked up from germline, CDR1 is SGHRS and CDR2 is YFSETQ. There are 15 residues in the CDR3. The CDR3 sequence is CASSPSGSRDNEQFF. The sequenced part of the CDR3 DNA is TGCGCCAGCAGCCCGAGCGGGAGCAGAGACAATGAG.

Note on this clone: The CDR3 extends 3 residues past the end of the read, so its final part is completed from the germline J gene. V is TRBV20-1 and J is TRBJ2-1; possible D gene TRBD1, 6 bases. Trimming stripped 6 bases from V and 5 bases from J, with 20 bases between. Germline V CDR1 and CDR2: DFQATT, SNEGSKA (reference sequence). The CDR3 totals 15 residues. Partial CDR3 DNA: TGCAGTGCGGACCGGACAGATAACTATAACAATGAG. It codes for CSADRTDNYNNE. The entire CDR3 is CSADRTDNYNNEQFF.

At least ten counts were recorded for this clone. Sequencing ends 3 residues short of the CDR3 end; the germline J gene provides the rest. This sequence joins TRBV6-2 or TRBV6-3 and TRBJ2-1; no reliable D call. Trimming pared 5 bases from V and 5 bases from J, leaving 16 bases between. Germline V CDR1 and CDR2: MNHEY, SVGEGT. CDR3 length: 15 amino acids. CDR3 amino acids: CASSTPLGRNNEQFF. The CDR3 bases that were read are TGTGCCAGCAGTACCCCCCTGGGCCGGAACAATGAG.

At least ten counts were recorded for this clone. The CDR3 end is not reached by the read, which stops 3 residues before it; the germline J gene fills it in. V is TRBV20-1 and J is TRBJ2-1; 9 nucleotides agree with TRBD2. The CDR3 is made up of 14 amino acids. The germline gives CDR1 DFQATT, CDR2 SNEGSKA (reference sequence). The trim removed 6 bases at V and 5 bases at J, leaving 8 bases unmatched. The covered CDR3 bases are TGCAGTGCCGTGCGACTAGCGGCTCACAATGAG. Amino acids: CSAVRLAAHNE. The full CDR3 sequence reads CSAVRLAAHNEQFF.